The 24 T cell receptor beta chains presented below share a single source sample, sequenced in a study of blood T cell repertoires in COVID-19 (TCRdb year 2020). Libraries were constructed by the immunoSEQ multiplex PCR assay. TCRdb obtained this table from immuneACCESS and retained in-frame rearrangements with V and J assigned. These tables miss some clones; where compared with another copy, unresolved V genes account for less than half of the shortfall, and the remainder is unexplained. The sample table contains a few hundred thousand clones; only one count was recorded for 85% to 90% of them. The ten biggest clones cover 4% to 5% of the sample. Sequenced input: peripheral blood. The receptors shown here come from a woman aged 40 to 49 who had recovered from COVID-19.

This clone was seen just once. The gene calls are TRBV4-2 and TRBJ2-2; 10 nucleotides align to TRBD2. The CDR3 has 17 residues. Germline trimming cut 2 bases from V and 5 bases from J; bases unmatched to any gene: 8. Germline V CDR1 and CDR2: LGHNA, YNFKEQ. The CDR3 bases are TGTGCCAGCAGCCAAACCAGAGCGGGGGGGCAAACCGGGGAGCTGTTTTTT. Residues: CASSQTRAGGQTGELFF.

The J gene is TRBJ2-5, the V gene TRBV6-2 or TRBV6-3, with a tentative D call TRBD2 (5 bases). V was pared by 4 bases and J by 1 base, with 13 bases between. The CDR3 has 15 residues. The germline CDR1 and CDR2 sequences are MNHEY and SVGEGT. This CDR3 reads CASSFLSGPQETQYF. For the CDR3, the DNA is TGTGCCAGCAGTTTTTTAAGCGGCCCCCAAGAGACCCAGTACTTC.

The gene calls are TRBV9 and TRBJ2-7; 11 bases fit TRBD2. The V and J ends lost 0 bases and 0 bases, in that order; junction bases with no gene match: 8. This CDR3 is built from 18 residues. Germline V gene data show CDR1 as SGDLS and CDR2 as YYNGEE. CDR3 sequence (DNA): TGTGCCAGCAGCGTAGGCGCTAGCGGGGGGCCTGACTCCTACGAGCAGTACTTC. Encoded protein: CASSVGASGGPDSYEQYF. Supplemented by reference TRBV9 and TRBJ2-7, the full variable domain reads DSGVTQTPKHLITATGQRVTLRCSPRSGDLSVYWYQQSLDQGLQFLIQYYNGEERAKGNILERFSAQQFPDLHSELNLSSLELGDSALYFCASSVGASGGPDSYEQYFGPGTRLTVT.

Concerning this clone: The sample has other DNA sequences that encode this CDR3 too. V is TRBV12-3 or TRBV12-4 and J is TRBJ2-3; D ambiguous. Deletions cut 6 bases from V and 0 bases from J, with 7 bases between. The CDR3 has 13 amino acids. CDR3 nucleotides: TGTGCCAGCAGCCTCTCTAGCACAGATACGCAGTATTTT. This gives the protein CASSLSSTDTQYF.

This chain links TRBV7-9 with TRBJ2-1; TRBD1 is a possible D gene (6 bases). The CDR3 has 15 residues. Trimming removed 0 bases from V and 8 bases from J, with 14 bases in between. Germline CDR1 is SEHNR and CDR2 is FQNEAQ (reference sequence). This CDR3 is CASSLAGTSADEQFF. CDR3 sequence (DNA): TGTGCCAGCAGCTTAGCTGGGACATCCGCCGATGAGCAGTTCTTC.

This clone was recorded once. The J gene is TRBJ1-1, the V gene TRBV18, with D hard to call. The CDR3 totals 14 residues. The germline V and J ends were trimmed by 3 bases and 5 bases, with 13 bases remaining between them. Germline V gives CDR1 KGHSH, CDR2 LQKENI. The CDR3 bases are TGTGCCAGCTCACCCGGCCTACCGAGGACTGAAGCTTTCTTT. Translating it yields CASSPGLPRTEAFF.

The chain joins TRBV2 to TRBJ1-5; D uncertain. The CDR3 is made up of 13 amino acids. The germline V and J ends were trimmed by 3 bases and 5 bases, with 8 bases remaining between them. Germline assignment: CDR1 SNHLY and CDR2 FYNNEI. In DNA form, the CDR3 reads TGTGCCAGCAGTGAGGATCAGGATCAGCCCCAGCATTTT. This encodes CASSEDQDQPQHF.

The chain uses TRBV7-9 and TRBJ1-2; D is perhaps TRBD1 (6 bases). V lost 6 bases and J 2 bases, leaving 16 bases between the germline ends. This CDR3 has 15 amino acids. Germline CDR1 is SEHNR and CDR2 is FQNEAQ (reference sequence). The DNA for the CDR3 is TGTGCCAGCAGTGCCGGACAGCTAAGCAACTATGGCTACACCTTC. Its protein is CASSAGQLSNYGYTF.

The V gene is TRBV28, the J gene TRBJ2-3, with D possibly TRBD2 on 6 matching bases. Per the germline V gene, CDR1 is MDHEN and CDR2 is SYDVKM. V was clipped by 6 bases and J by 0 bases, with 10 bases between them. There are 14 residues in the CDR3. The chain's CDR3 is CASRPGTSTDTQYF. In DNA form, the CDR3 reads TGTGCCAGCAGACCGGGGACTAGCACAGATACGCAGTATTTT. Filled out from reference TRBV28 and TRBJ2-3, the complete variable domain reads DVKVTQSSRYLVKRTGEKVFLECVQDMDHENMFWYRQDPGLGLRLIYFSYDVKMKEKGDIPEGYSVSREKKERFSLILESASTNQTSMYLCASRPGTSTDTQYFGPGTRLTVL.

The CDR3 loop is CASSSDRGKYGYTF. The CDR3 bases are TGTGCCAGCAGCTCCGACAGGGGCAAGTATGGCTACACCTTC. The chain is built from TRBV7-2 and TRBJ1-2, with 8 bases matching TRBD1. The V segment lost 4 bases and the J segment 5 bases; nucleotides outside the gene matches: 6. The germline CDR1 and CDR2 sequences are SGHTA and FQGNSA. The CDR3 is 14 residues long.

CDR3 amino acids: CASSQARAGGYEQYF. As DNA, the CDR3 is TGCGCCAGCAGCCAAGCACGAGCGGGGGGCTACGAGCAGTACTTC. The chain employs TRBV4-1 and TRBJ2-7, with 9 positions matching TRBD2. V trimming: 1 base; J trimming: 3 bases; junction bases outside the gene matches: 4. This CDR3 is 15 amino acids long. Germline values: CDR1 MGHRA, CDR2 YSYEKL.

The chain is built from TRBV6-5 and TRBJ2-3; possibly TRBD2 for D (5 bases). CDR3 size: 13 residues. Germline-derived CDR1 and CDR2 are MNHEY and SVGAGI. The ends were cut back, 4 bases at V and 2 bases at J, with 7 bases in the middle. The CDR3 DNA sequence: TGTGCCAGCAGTTTGGGAGTCACAGATACGCAGTATTTT. Translation: CASSLGVTDTQYF.

The V and J genes are TRBV11-2 and TRBJ2-1; no reliable D call. Germline CDR1 and CDR2: SGHAT and FQNNGV. V shed 2 bases and J shed 4 bases, with 15 bases lying between them. The CDR3 has 16 residues. The CDR3 here is CASSLSNSRTYNEQFF. The CDR3 bases are TGTGCCAGCAGCTTAAGTAATTCCCGAACTTACAATGAGCAGTTCTTC.

CDR3: CASSVGTGGTGELFF. The DNA for the CDR3 is TGTGCCAGCAGCGTAGGGACAGGGGGCACCGGGGAGCTGTTTTTT. The chain is built from TRBV9 and TRBJ2-2; 10 bases line up with TRBD1. V lost 0 bases, J lost 4 bases, and 0 bases stayed unmatched. The CDR3 length is 15 residues. Germline CDR1 and CDR2: SGDLS and YYNGEE.

In this sample, this clone turned up once. V gene TRBV2 combines with J gene TRBJ2-2; 8 bases are a match to TRBD1. J lost 3 bases, V lost 3 bases, and 3 bases had no gene match. Germline CDR1 is SNHLY and CDR2 is FYNNEI. This CDR3 is built from 15 residues. CDR3 DNA sequence: TGTGCCAGCAGTGATAGACAGGGGTACACCGGGGAGCTGTTTTTT. The encoded protein is CASSDRQGYTGELFF.

CDR3 nucleotides: TGTGCCAGCCGGGACAGCGTGAAAGAGACCCAGTACTTC. Amino acids: CASRDSVKETQYF. The rearrangement links TRBV5-8 to TRBJ2-5; 7 bases are a match to TRBD1. Germline V lookup: CDR1 SGHTS, CDR2 YDEGEE. The CDR3 is made up of 13 amino acids. V lost 7 bases, J lost 3 bases, and 6 bases stayed unmatched.

This chain connects TRBV4-3 to TRBJ1-2, with D possibly being TRBD1 (5 bases). From germline, CDR1 is LGHNA and CDR2 YSLEER. V dropped 3 bases and J dropped 4 bases, with 15 bases sitting between them. CDR3 length: 15 residues. CDR3 coding DNA: TGCGCCAGCAGCCAGGGACTGGGAGGTAGCTATGGCTACACCTTC. Protein product: CASSQGLGGSYGYTF.

The chain is built from TRBV12-3 or TRBV12-4 and TRBJ2-1, with 8 bases fitting TRBD2. Trimming removed 4 bases from V and 15 bases from J; junction bases left unmatched: 8. There are 12 residues in the CDR3. The CDR3: CASSYAGGPPFF. The DNA of the CDR3 is TGTGCCAGCAGTTACGCGGGGGGCCCTCCGTTCTTC.

The V and J genes are TRBV4-2 and TRBJ2-3; D uncertain. Trimming removed 4 bases at V and 3 bases at J, with 8 bases between. The CDR3 is made up of 13 amino acids. Germline CDR1 LGHNA, CDR2 YNFKEQ. For the CDR3, the DNA is TGTGCCAGCAGCCGCCTCGGTACAGATACGCAGTATTTT. Its translation is CASSRLGTDTQYF.

The rearrangement links TRBV30 to TRBJ1-2; D is unresolved. The CDR3 loop spans 13 amino acids. V was clipped by 0 bases and J by 8 bases, with 13 bases between them. The germline V gene encodes CDR1 GTSNPN and CDR2 SVGIG (reference sequence). CDR3 nucleotides: TGTGCCTGGAGTGTACTCGCGTCGCGGGGCTACACCTTC. Residues: CAWSVLASRGYTF.

The V and J genes are TRBV18 and TRBJ1-2, with D perhaps TRBD1 (5 bases). The V and J ends lost 2 bases and 6 bases respectively, with 10 bases between them. This CDR3 contains 13 residues. Germline V lookup: CDR1 KGHSH, CDR2 LQKENI. The CDR3 DNA is TGTGCCAGCTCACCATCTGTGACAGATGGCTACACCTTC. Protein: CASSPSVTDGYTF.

The chain combines TRBV5-5 with TRBJ1-4, with 10 bases identical to TRBD1. Germline V gene data show CDR1 as SGHKS and CDR2 as YYEKEE (reference sequence). This CDR3 has 15 amino acids. The V segment lost 4 bases and the J segment 7 bases; nucleotides outside the gene matches: 7. DNA for the CDR3: TGTGCCAGCAGCAAAGGGACAGGGGTAGCTGAAAAACTGTTTTTT. As protein: CASSKGTGVAEKLFF.

This clone was picked up a small number of times. The V call is TRBV6-2 or TRBV6-3, the J call TRBJ2-7, with TRBD1 as a possible D gene (6 bases). The CDR3 covers 14 residues. Germline values: CDR1 MNHEY, CDR2 SVGEGT. With 0 bases removed from V and 2 bases from J, the gap between germline ends came to 8 bases. The CDR3, as DNA: TGTGCCAGCAGTTACTCGCAGGGGACCTACGAGCAGTACTTC. This translates into CASSYSQGTYEQYF.

This chain links TRBV5-8 with TRBJ2-1; TRBD1 matches at 9 bases. V was clipped by 0 bases and J by 10 bases; unmatched bases: 5. The CDR3 loop spans 14 amino acids. Per the germline V gene, CDR1 is SGHTS and CDR2 is YDEGEE. The CDR3 region is CASSLGTGVSEQFF. The CDR3 DNA reads TGTGCCAGCAGCTTGGGGACAGGGGTGAGCGAGCAGTTCTTC.